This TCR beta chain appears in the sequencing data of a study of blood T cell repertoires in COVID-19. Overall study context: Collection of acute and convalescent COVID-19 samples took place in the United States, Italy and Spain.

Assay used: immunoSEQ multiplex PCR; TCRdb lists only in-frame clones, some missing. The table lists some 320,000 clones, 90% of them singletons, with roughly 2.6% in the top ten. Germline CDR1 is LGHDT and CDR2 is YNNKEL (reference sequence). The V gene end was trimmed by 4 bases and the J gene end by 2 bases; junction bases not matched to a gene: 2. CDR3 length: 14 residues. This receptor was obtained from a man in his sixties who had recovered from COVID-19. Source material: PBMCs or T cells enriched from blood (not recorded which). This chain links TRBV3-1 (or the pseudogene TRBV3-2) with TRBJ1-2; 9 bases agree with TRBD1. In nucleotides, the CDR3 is TGTGCCAGCAGCCCCGGGACAGGGAACTATGGCTACACCTTC. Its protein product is CASSPGTGNYGYTF.